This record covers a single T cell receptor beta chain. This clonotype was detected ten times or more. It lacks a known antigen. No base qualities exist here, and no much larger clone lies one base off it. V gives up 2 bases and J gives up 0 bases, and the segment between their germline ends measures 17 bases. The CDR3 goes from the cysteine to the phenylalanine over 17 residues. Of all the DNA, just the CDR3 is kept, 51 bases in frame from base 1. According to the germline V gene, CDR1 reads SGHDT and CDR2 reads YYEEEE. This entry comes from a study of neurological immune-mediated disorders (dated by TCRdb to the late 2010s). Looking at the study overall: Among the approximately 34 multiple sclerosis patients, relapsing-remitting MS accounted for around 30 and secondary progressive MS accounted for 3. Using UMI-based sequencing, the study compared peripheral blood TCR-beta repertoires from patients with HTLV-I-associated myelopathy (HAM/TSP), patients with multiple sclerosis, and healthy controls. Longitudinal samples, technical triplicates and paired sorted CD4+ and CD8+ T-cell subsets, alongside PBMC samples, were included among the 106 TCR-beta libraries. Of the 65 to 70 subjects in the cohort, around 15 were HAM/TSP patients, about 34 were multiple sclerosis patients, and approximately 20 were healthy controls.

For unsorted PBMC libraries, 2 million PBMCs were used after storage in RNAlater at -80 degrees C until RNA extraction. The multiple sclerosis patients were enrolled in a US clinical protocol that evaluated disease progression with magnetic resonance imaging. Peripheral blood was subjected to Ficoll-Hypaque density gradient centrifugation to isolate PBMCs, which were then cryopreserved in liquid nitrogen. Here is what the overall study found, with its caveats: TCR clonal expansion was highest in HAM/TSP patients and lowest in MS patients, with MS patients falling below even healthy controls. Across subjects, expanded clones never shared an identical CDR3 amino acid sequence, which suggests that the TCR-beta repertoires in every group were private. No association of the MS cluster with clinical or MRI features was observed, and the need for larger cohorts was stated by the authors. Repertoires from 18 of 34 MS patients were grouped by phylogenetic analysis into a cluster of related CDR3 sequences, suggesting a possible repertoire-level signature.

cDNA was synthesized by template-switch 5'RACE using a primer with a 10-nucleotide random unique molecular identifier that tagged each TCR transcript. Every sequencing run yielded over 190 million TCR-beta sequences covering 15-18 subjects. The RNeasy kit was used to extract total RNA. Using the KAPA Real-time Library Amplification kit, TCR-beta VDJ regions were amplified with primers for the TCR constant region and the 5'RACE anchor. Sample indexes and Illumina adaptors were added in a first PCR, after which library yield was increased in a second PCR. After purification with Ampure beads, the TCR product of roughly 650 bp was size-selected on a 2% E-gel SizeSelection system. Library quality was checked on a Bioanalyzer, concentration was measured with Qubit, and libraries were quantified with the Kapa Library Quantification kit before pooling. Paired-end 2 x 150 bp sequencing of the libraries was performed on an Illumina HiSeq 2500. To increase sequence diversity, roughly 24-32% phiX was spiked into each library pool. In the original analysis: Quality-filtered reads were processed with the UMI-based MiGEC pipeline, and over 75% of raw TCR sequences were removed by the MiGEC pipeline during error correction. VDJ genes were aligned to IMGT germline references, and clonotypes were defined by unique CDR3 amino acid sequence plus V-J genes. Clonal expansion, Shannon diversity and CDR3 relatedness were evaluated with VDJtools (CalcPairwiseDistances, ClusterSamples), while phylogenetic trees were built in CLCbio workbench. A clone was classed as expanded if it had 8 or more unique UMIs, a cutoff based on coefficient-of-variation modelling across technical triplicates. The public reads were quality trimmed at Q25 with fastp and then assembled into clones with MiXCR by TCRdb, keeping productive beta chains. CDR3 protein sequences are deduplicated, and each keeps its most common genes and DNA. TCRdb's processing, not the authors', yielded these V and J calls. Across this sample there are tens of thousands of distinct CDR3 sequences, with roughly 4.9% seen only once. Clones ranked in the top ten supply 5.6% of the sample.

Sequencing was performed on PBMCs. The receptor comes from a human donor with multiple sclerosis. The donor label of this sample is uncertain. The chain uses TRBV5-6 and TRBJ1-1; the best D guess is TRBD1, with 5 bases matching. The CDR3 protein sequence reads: CASSLLPGTTMNTEAFF. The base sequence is TGTGCCAGCAGCTTATTACCGGGGACGACTATGAACACTGAAGCTTTCTTT.